One T cell receptor (beta chain) is described in this entry. The data derive from a study of CD8 T cells in Susac syndrome. Trimming pared 1 base from V and 7 bases from J, leaving 13 bases between. The germline gives CDR1 SGHDN, CDR2 FVKESK. The CDR3 length is 14 residues. RNA in amounts of roughly 0.5 to 1 ug was reverse transcribed with random hexamers. The immunoSEQ assay covered 54 Vbeta and 13 Jbeta segments for CDR3. MiXCR was run by TCRdb on the immunoSEQ multiplex PCR reads, yielding one entry per CDR3 protein. The data show about 60,000 distinct CDR3 sequences, 90% to 95% seen once. Matching for age and sex applied to the controls, who were healthy donors. TEMRA cells were FACS-enriched and CD8+ and CD4+ T cells negatively isolated.

The receptor comes from a human donor in good health. Sample: CD8+ T cells from PBMCs. The chain joins TRBV14 to TRBJ1-2, with D tentatively TRBD1 (5 bases). CDR3 residues: CASSQVGTATGYTF. CDR3 sequence (DNA): TGTGCCAGCAGCCAAGTCGGGACGGCTACTGGCTACACCTTC.